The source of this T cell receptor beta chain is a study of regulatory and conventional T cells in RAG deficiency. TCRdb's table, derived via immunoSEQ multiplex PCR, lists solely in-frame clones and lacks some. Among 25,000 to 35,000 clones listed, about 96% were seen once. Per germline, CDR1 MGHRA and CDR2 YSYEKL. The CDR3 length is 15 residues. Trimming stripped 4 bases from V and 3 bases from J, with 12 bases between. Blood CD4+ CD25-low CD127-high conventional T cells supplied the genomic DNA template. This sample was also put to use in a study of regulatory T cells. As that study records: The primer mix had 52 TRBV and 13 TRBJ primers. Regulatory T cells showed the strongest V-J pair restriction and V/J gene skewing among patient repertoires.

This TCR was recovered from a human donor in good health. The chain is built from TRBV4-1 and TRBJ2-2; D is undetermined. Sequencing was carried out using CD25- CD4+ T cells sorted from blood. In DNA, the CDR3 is TGCGCCAGCAGCCGATCTTCGGGTTACACCGGGGAGCTGTTTTTT. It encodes CASSRSSGYTGELFF.